These 15 T cell receptor beta chains were sequenced from one sample in a study of blood T cell repertoires in COVID-19. The method was immunoSEQ multiplex PCR; TCRdb's version includes in-frame clones alone and lacks a portion of them. The sample records roughly 240,000 clones, approximately 85% being singletons. Sequences were obtained from PBMCs or T cells enriched from blood (not recorded which). The receptors originated from a woman between 45 and 60 years old with acute COVID-19.

V gene TRBV18 combines with J gene TRBJ2-6; the match to TRBD2 covers 8 bases. Trimming cost V 4 bases and J 4 bases; bases outside gene matches: 9. Germline assignment: CDR1 KGHSH and CDR2 LQKENI. The CDR3 sequence is 17 residues long. As DNA, the CDR3 is TGTGCCAGCTCACGAGAAGCGGGGGTAGGCGGGGCCAACGTCCTGACTTTC. Translated, it gives CASSREAGVGGANVLTF.

The J gene is TRBJ2-7, the V gene TRBV4-2, with 11 bases identical to TRBD2. This CDR3 comprises 14 residues. The germline gives CDR1 LGHNA, CDR2 YNFKEQ. The J segment lost 3 bases and the V segment lost 3 bases, leaving 1 base of the junction unmatched. DNA of the CDR3: TGTGCCAGCAGCCAGACTAGCGGGGACTACGAGCAGTACTTC. Protein product: CASSQTSGDYEQYF.

The V call is TRBV10-3, the J call TRBJ2-2, with 9 bases lining up with TRBD1. With V trimmed by 4 bases and J by 6 bases, 9 bases remained unmatched. The length of the CDR3 is 16 residues. Germline V lookup: CDR1 ENHRY, CDR2 SYGVKD. CDR3 DNA sequence: TGTGCCATCAGTGGCGCCGGGACAGGGTTTGCCGGGGAGCTGTTTTTT. Amino acids: CAISGAGTGFAGELFF.

The rearrangement uses TRBV5-4 and TRBJ1-2; a weak D match, TRBD1 (6 bases). The CDR3 is 15 amino acids. Trimming cost V 2 bases and J 0 bases, with 11 bases left between them. Germline V gene data show CDR1 as SGHNT and CDR2 as YYREEE (reference sequence). The CDR3 DNA sequence: TGTGCCAGCAGCTTACAGGGTACAGCTAACTATGGCTACACCTTC. This encodes CASSLQGTANYGYTF.

CDR3 sequence (DNA): TGTGCCAGCAGCTTGGGGGACGACAGGCCTACTTCTTTTGGCTACACCTTC. This codes for CASSLGDDRPTSFGYTF. The chain carries TRBV5-6 and TRBJ1-2; a weak D match, TRBD1 (6 bases). The CDR3 length is 17 residues. The germline gives CDR1 SGHDT, CDR2 YYEEEE. With 0 bases removed from V and 7 bases from J, the gap between germline ends came to 22 bases. The full variable domain, in which reference TRBV5-6 and TRBJ1-2 provide the parts outside the CDR3, is DAGVTQSPTHLIKTRGQQVTLRCSPKSGHDTVSWYQQALGQGPQFIFQYYEEEERQRGNFPDRFSGHQFPNYSSELNVNALLLGDSALYLCASSLGDDRPTSFGYTFGSGTRLTVV.

The rearrangement uses TRBV19 and TRBJ2-1; TRBD2 matches 9 bases. Germline V gene data show CDR1 as LNHDA and CDR2 as SQIVND (reference sequence). V gave up 7 bases and J gave up 4 bases; unmatched junction bases: 11. This CDR3 has 16 amino acids. Here the CDR3 reads CASKVNAGGWYNEQFF. The CDR3 DNA reads as TGTGCCAGTAAGGTCAACGCGGGGGGGTGGTACAATGAGCAGTTCTTC.

This chain joins TRBV19 and TRBJ1-1; D is unresolved. The germline V gene encodes CDR1 LNHDA and CDR2 SQIVND (reference sequence). The CDR3 sequence is 14 residues long. V was trimmed by 6 bases and J by 0 bases, leaving 11 bases between them. The CDR3 coding sequence is TGTGCCAGTAGGGGAGTAGGCCTGAACACTGAAGCTTTCTTT. Its protein is CASRGVGLNTEAFF.

V gene TRBV24-1 combines with J gene TRBJ2-7; 13 bases line up with TRBD2. The V and J ends lost 3 bases and 5 bases, in that order; junction bases with no gene match: 3. CDR1 and CDR2 (germline): KGHDR, SFDVKD. This CDR3 is 15 amino acids long. The CDR3 protein is CATSDAGLAGNEQYF. CDR3 DNA sequence: TGTGCCACCAGTGATGCGGGACTAGCGGGGAACGAGCAGTACTTC.

V is TRBV5-4 and J is TRBJ1-2; a weak D match, TRBD1 (5 bases). The CDR3 contains 14 residues. Germline CDR1 SGHNT, CDR2 YYREEE (reference sequence). The V end lost 0 bases, the J end lost 6 bases, and 12 bases lay between the germline ends. The CDR3 region has the DNA TGTGCCAGCAGCTTGGATCAGGGTTTAGATGGCTACACCTTC. It codes for CASSLDQGLDGYTF. Based on the CDR3 plus reference TRBV5-4 and TRBJ1-2, the full variable domain is ETGVTQSPTHLIKTRGQQVTLRCSSQSGHNTVSWYQQALGQGPQFIFQYYREEENGRGNFPPRFSGLQFPNYSSELNVNALELDDSALYLCASSLDQGLDGYTFGSGTRLTVV.

This chain links TRBV6-2 or TRBV6-3 with TRBJ2-1; D is undetermined. V lost 0 bases and J lost 7, with 7 bases in between. This CDR3 spans 13 amino acids. Germline values: CDR1 MNHEY, CDR2 SVGEGT. This chain's CDR3 is CASSYSMRNEQFF. CDR3 bases: TGTGCCAGCAGTTACTCGATGCGGAATGAGCAGTTCTTC.

The chain employs TRBV27 and TRBJ1-2; no clear D. Per the germline V gene, CDR1 is MNHEY and CDR2 is SMNVEV (reference sequence). Trimming took 9 bases from V and 6 from J, leaving 20 bases between them. This CDR3 is built from 14 residues. The CDR3 DNA reads TGTGCCAGGGAGAGTCTTCCTCAAAACCATGGCTACACCTTC. Protein: CARESLPQNHGYTF.

The chain uses TRBV6-5 and TRBJ1-6; no firm D call. Trimming cost V 0 bases and J 8 bases, with 11 bases left between them. The V gene's germline CDR1 is MNHEY and CDR2 SVGAGI. The CDR3 has 15 amino acids. CDR3 in DNA: TGTGCCAGCAGTTACTCGGAGGAAATGGATTCACCCCTCCACTTT. Protein sequence: CASSYSEEMDSPLHF.

About this clone: The same CDR3 is also encoded by other DNA sequences in this sample. The genes are TRBV6-2 or TRBV6-3 and TRBJ1-2; 8 positions agree with TRBD1. Germline trimming cut 0 bases from V and 8 bases from J; bases unmatched to any gene: 8. Germline CDR1 and CDR2: MNHEY and SVGEGT. This CDR3 region has 15 residues. This CDR3 is CASSYSTGTGSGYTF. In DNA form, the CDR3 reads TGTGCCAGCAGTTACTCTACCGGGACAGGCAGCGGCTACACCTTC.

A note on this clone: Other nucleotide sequences in the sample specify the same CDR3. CDR3 loop: CASSQWGGTETQYF. The CDR3 DNA is TGTGCCAGCAGCCAATGGGGAGGGACGGAAACCCAGTACTTC. The V gene is TRBV7-2, the J gene TRBJ2-5, with 7 bases matching TRBD2. This CDR3 region has 14 residues. CDR1 is SGHTA, CDR2 FQGNSA, per germline. With V trimmed by 5 bases and J by 8 bases, 11 bases remained unmatched.

The gene calls are TRBV6-5 and TRBJ1-2, with D possibly being TRBD1 (5 bases). Trimming removed 6 bases from V and 12 bases from J, with 20 bases in between. Germline assignment: CDR1 MNHEY and CDR2 SVGAGI. The CDR3 loop spans 13 amino acids. The chain's CDR3 is CASRAQGSNVDTF. The CDR3 region has the DNA TGTGCCAGCAGGGCCCAGGGTTCTAATGTCGACACCTTC.